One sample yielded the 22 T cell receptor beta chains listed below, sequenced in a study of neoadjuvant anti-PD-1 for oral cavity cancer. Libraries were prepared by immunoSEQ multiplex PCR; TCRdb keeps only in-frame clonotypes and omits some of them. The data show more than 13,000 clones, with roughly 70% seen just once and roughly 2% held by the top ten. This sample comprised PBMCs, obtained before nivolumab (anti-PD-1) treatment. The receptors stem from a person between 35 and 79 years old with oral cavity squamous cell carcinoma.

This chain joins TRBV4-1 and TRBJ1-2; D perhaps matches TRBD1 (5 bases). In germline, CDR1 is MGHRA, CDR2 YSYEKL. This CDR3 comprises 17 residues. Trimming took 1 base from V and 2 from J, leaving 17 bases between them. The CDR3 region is CASSQANTGTFNYGYTF. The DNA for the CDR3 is TGCGCCAGCAGCCAAGCCAACACCGGGACTTTCAACTATGGCTACACCTTC.

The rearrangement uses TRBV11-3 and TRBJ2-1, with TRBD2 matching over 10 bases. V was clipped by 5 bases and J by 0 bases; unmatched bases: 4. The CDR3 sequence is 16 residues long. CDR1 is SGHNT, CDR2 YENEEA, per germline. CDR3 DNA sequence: TGTGCCAGCAGCCGGACTAGCGGTAGCTCCTACAATGAGCAGTTCTTC. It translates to CASSRTSGSSYNEQFF. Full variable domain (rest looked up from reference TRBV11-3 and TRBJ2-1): EAGVVQSPRYKIIEKKQPVAFWCNPISGHNTLYWYLQNLGQGPELLIRYENEEAVDDSQLPKDRFSAERLKGVDSTLKIQPAELGDSAVYLCASSRTSGSSYNEQFFGPGTRLTVL.

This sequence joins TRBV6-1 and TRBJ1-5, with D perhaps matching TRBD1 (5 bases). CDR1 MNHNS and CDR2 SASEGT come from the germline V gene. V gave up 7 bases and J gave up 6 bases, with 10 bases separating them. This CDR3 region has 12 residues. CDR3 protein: CASNGAGQPQHF. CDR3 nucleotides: TGTGCCAGCAATGGGGCGGGTCAGCCCCAGCATTTT.

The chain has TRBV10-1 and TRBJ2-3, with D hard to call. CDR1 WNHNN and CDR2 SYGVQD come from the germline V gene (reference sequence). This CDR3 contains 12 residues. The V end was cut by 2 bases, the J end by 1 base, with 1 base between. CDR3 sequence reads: CASSEGTDTQYF. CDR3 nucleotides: TGCGCCAGCAGTGAGGGCACAGATACGCAGTATTTT.

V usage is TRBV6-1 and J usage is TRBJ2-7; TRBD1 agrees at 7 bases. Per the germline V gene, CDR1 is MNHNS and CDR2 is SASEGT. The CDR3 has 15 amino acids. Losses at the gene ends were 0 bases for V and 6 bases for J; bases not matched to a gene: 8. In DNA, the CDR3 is TGTGCCAGCAGTGAAGCGCACAGGGGAGCTAGCGAGCAGTACTTC. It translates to CASSEAHRGASEQYF.

CDR3 residues: CASSSSDTGELFF. The CDR3 DNA follows: TGTGCCAGCAGTTCATCAGACACCGGGGAGCTGTTTTTT. The chain joins TRBV28 to TRBJ2-2; D is undetermined. The CDR3 has 13 residues. Trimming stripped 4 bases from V and 3 bases from J, with 6 bases between. CDR1 is MDHEN, CDR2 SYDVKM, per germline.

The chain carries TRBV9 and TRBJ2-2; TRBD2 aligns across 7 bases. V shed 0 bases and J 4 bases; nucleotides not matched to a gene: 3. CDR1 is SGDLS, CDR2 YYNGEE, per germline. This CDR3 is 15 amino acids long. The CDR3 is CASSVVSSGTGELFF. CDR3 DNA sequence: TGTGCCAGCAGCGTAGTTTCTAGCGGCACCGGGGAGCTGTTTTTT.

This CDR3 reads CASSQDTSGGSDTQYF. CDR3 DNA: TGCGCCAGCAGCCAAGATACTAGCGGGGGATCAGATACGCAGTATTTT. This chain joins TRBV4-1 and TRBJ2-3; 11 bases fit TRBD2. Trimming took 0 bases from V and 4 from J; bases not matched to a gene: 3. The CDR3 has 16 residues. Per germline, CDR1 MGHRA and CDR2 YSYEKL.

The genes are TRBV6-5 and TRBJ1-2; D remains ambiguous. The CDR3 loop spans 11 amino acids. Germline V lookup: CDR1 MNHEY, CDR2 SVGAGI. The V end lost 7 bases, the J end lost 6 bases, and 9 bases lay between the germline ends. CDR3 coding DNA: TGTGCCAGCACCATAGGAGATGGCTACACCTTC. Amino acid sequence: CASTIGDGYTF.

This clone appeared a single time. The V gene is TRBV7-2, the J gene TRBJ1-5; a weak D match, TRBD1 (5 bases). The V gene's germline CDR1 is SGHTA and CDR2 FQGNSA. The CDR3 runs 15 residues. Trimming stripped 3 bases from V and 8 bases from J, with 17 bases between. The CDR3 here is CASSFPGPRGKPQHF. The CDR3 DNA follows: TGTGCCAGCAGCTTTCCAGGGCCCCGGGGGAAGCCCCAGCATTTT.

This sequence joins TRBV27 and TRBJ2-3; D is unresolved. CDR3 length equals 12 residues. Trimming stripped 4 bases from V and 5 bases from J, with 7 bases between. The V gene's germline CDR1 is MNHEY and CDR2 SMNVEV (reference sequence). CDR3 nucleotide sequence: TGTGCCAGCAGTTCCTGGGGAGATACGCAGTATTTT. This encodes CASSSWGDTQYF.

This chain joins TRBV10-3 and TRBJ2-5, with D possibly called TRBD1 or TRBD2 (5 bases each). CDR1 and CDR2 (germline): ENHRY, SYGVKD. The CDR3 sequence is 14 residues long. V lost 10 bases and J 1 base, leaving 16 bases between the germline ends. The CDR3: CATATGHSQETQYF. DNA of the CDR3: TGTGCCACTGCAACGGGGCACTCCCAAGAGACCCAGTACTTC.

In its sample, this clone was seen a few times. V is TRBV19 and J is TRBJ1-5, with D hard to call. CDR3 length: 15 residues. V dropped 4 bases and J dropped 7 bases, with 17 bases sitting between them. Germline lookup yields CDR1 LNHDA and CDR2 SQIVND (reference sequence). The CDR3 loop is CASSNMRQTDQPQHF. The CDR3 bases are TGTGCCAGTAGTAATATGCGGCAAACCGACCAGCCCCAGCATTTT.

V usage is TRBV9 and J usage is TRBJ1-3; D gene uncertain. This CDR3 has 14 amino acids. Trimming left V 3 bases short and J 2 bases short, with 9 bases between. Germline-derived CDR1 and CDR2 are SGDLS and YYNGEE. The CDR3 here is CASSDAYAGNTIYF. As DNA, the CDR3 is TGTGCCAGCAGCGACGCATATGCTGGAAACACCATATATTTT.

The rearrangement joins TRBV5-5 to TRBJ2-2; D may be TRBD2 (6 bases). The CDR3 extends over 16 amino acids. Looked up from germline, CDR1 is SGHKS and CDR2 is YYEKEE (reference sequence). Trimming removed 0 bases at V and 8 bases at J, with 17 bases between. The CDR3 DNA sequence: TGTGCCAGCAGCTTGGAAGGGACTGGCCCTAGAGGGGAGCTGTTTTTT. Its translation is CASSLEGTGPRGELFF.

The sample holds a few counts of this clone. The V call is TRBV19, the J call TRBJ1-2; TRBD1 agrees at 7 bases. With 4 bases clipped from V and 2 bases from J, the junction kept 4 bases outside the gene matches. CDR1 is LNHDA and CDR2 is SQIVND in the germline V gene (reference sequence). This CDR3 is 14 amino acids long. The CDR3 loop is CASSTGDSNYGYTF. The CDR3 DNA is TGTGCCAGTAGTACTGGGGACAGCAACTATGGCTACACCTTC.

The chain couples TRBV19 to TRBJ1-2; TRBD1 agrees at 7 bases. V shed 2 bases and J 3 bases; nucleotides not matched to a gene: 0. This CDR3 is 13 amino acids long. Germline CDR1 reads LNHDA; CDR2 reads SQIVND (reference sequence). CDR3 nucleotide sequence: TGTGCCAGTAGTATAACAGGGGACTATGGCTACACCTTC. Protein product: CASSITGDYGYTF.

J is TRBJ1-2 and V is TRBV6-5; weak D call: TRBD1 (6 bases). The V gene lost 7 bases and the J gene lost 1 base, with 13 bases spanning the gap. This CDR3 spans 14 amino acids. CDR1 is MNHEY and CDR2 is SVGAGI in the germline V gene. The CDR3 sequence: CASTFGQLNYGYTF. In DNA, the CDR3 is TGTGCCAGCACTTTTGGACAGCTTAACTATGGCTACACCTTC.

CDR3 coding DNA: TGTGCCAGCACCCAACCCGGGGGCGGCTATGGCTACACCTTC. This gives the protein CASTQPGGGYGYTF. The chain is built from TRBV27 and TRBJ1-2; weak D call: TRBD1 (6 bases). The CDR3 runs to 14 residues. Germline V gives CDR1 MNHEY, CDR2 SMNVEV (reference sequence). V was trimmed by 7 bases and J by 4 bases, leaving 16 bases between them.

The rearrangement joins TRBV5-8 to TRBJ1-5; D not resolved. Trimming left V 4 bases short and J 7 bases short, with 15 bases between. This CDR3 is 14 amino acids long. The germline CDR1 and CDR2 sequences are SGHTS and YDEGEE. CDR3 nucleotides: TGTGCCAGCAGCCCTATAGGGTTAGGACAGCCCCAGCATTTT. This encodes CASSPIGLGQPQHF. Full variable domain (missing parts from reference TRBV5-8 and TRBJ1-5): EAGVTQSPTHLIKTRGQQATLRCSPISGHTSVYWYQQALGLGLQFLLWYDEGEERNRGNFPPRFSGRQFPNYSSELNVNALELEDSALYLCASSPIGLGQPQHFGDGTRLSIL.

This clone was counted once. The CDR3, as DNA: TGTGCCAGCCGGGGGCGGGTTAGCACAGATACGCAGTATTTT. Amino acid sequence: CASRGRVSTDTQYF. The genes are TRBV7-2 and TRBJ2-3; D may correspond to TRBD1 or TRBD2 (6 bases each). The CDR3 contains 14 residues. The germline gives CDR1 SGHTA, CDR2 FQGNSA. V lost 8 bases and J 0 bases, leaving 12 bases between the germline ends.

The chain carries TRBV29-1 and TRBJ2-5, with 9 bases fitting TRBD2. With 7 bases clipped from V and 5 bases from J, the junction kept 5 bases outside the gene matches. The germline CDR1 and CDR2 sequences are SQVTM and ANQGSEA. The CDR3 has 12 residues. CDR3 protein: CSALAGAETQYF. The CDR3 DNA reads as TGCAGCGCCTTAGCGGGAGCGGAGACCCAGTACTTC.